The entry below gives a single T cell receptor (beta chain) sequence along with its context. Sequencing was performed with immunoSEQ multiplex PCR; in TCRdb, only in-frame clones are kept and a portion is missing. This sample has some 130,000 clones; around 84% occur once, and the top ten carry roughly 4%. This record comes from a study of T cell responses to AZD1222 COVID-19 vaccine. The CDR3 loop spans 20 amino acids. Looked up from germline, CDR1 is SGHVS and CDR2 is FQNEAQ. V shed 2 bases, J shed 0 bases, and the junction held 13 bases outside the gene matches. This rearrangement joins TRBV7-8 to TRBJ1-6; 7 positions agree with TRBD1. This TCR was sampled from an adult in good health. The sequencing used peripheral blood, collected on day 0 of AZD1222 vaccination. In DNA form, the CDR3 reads TGTGCCAGCAGCTTAATAGGGGCGACACAGGGGAGCTCCTATAATTCACCCCTCCACTTT. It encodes CASSLIGATQGSSYNSPLHF.